Here is one T cell receptor beta chain with its context. It lacks a known antigen. Within one base of it there is no much larger clone, and no base qualities were kept. The immunoSEQ Assay, a bias-controlled multiplex PCR, was used to amplify TCRbeta CDR3 regions from genomic DNA. The paper's data handling went like this. The number of nucleated cells in each sample was estimated from the amplification of reference gene primers within the assay. To quantify the absolute abundance of each unique TCRbeta CDR3 rearrangement, sequence reads were collapsed and filtered. For each sample, productive Simpson clonality was calculated as the square root of Simpson's diversity index across productive rearrangements. In TCRdb, the immuneACCESS table is reduced to in-frame sequences with V and J assigned. These tables do not hold every clone; where another copy was compared, an unresolved V gene accounts for under half, and the others remain unexplained. V and J calls and clone size come straight from that table; D and trimming were deduced from the DNA. The sample includes over 350,000 clones, with roughly 85% observed a single time. Approximately 2% of the sample is in the top ten clones.

Trimming at the junction amounts to 4 bases on V and 1 base on J, and the germline ends lie 7 bases apart. CDR1 and CDR2 (LNHNV, YYDKDF) derive from the germline V gene (reference sequence). The CDR3, cysteine through phenylalanine, is 13 amino acids long. Only CDR3 DNA is held: 39 bases, read in frame from base 1. The data derive from a study of blood T cell repertoires in COVID-19 (dated by TCRdb to 2019 to 2021). A note on the overall study: The collaborator samples originated in the United States, Italy and Spain and spanned the acute and convalescent phases of COVID-19. Samples came from the ongoing ImmuneRACE study (first 160 participants) plus 1,254 subjects from 6 global collaborators. The prospective study material was composed of cDNA or gDNA derived from T cells, B-cell-depleted T cells, or PBMCs. HLA class I and class II types, where available, came from metadata supplied by the sample provider rather than from assay-based typing. A de-identified subject ID, COVID-19 status, age in years and sex were almost always included in the sample metadata. The dataset comprised deeply sampled blood TCRbeta repertoires from subjects exposed to, actively infected with, or recovered from COVID-19. A freely available public database, intended as a resource for researchers studying the immune response to SARS-CoV-2, is where the repertoires were released.

The study at large found these results: Clinical and demographic metadata were provided uncurated, with the amount varying by source and participant.

Participants in the prospective study were enrolled through a virtual design, were aged about 18 to 100 years, and lived in some 24 United States geographic areas. In the prospective study, cohorts were assigned on the basis of participant-reported clinical history obtained from a screening survey and a study questionnaire. Mobile phlebotomists in the prospective study collected whole blood, serum and a nasopharyngeal or oropharyngeal swab from every participant. Prospective study participants could optionally give additional blood draws and questionnaires over a roughly 2-month period. Blood samples from the prospective study were shipped frozen or at room temperature prior to DNA extraction.

Sequencing was carried out using PBMCs or T cells enriched from blood (not recorded which). This TCR was sampled from a young woman with acute COVID-19. The rearrangement combines TRBV15 with TRBJ1-1, with a weak D call of TRBD1 (5 bases match). The sequenced DNA is TGTGCCACCAGCACCACAGGGAACACTGAAGCTTTCTTT. It is translated as CATSTTGNTEAFF.